These 3 T cell receptor beta chains were sequenced from one sample in a study of CD4 T cells in relation to SARS-CoV-2 and coronaviruses (dated by TCRdb to 2020 to 2023). CD4+ T cells from unexposed donors were collected before the COVID-19 pandemic (2011-2018). The library came from the immunoSEQ multiplex PCR assay. Entries here come from immuneACCESS through TCRdb and include only in-frame sequences with V and J called. Some clones fail to appear in such tables; in the studies checked, an unresolved V gene covers under half of the shortfall, and the cause of the remainder is unknown. The sample table records some 70,000 clones; more than 80% of these occur just once. The ten largest account for approximately 0.21% of the sample. Sequenced sample: naive CD4+ T cells from PBMCs. Per the publication, the cell subset or site label means: naive CD4+ T cells isolated by negative enrichment. The receptors come from a human donor in good health.

The chain has TRBV5-1 and TRBJ2-3; D assignment may be TRBD1 or TRBD2 (5 bases each). The CDR3 has 16 residues. Trimming left V 1 base short and J 0 bases short, with 12 bases between. Germline V gene data show CDR1 as SGHRS and CDR2 as YFSETQ. CDR3 coding DNA: TGCGCCAGCAGCTTGAGACGGGGCCAGAGCACAGATACGCAGTATTTT. Protein product: CASSLRRGQSTDTQYF.

The chain joins TRBV10-1 to TRBJ1-4; TRBD1 is a possible D gene (5 bases). Trimming pared 5 bases from V and 0 bases from J, leaving 19 bases between. There are 18 residues in the CDR3. Germline CDR1 WNHNN, CDR2 SYGVQD (reference sequence). This CDR3 reads CASSSDPGLPSTNEKLFF. CDR3 nucleotide sequence: TGCGCCAGCAGTTCTGACCCAGGGCTTCCTTCAACTAATGAAAAACTGTTTTTT.

This chain uses TRBV5-1 with TRBJ1-1, with D unclear. The CDR3 loop spans 14 amino acids. CDR1 is SGHRS, CDR2 YFSETQ, per germline. Trimming removed 0 bases from V and 4 bases from J, with 10 bases in between. The CDR3 DNA sequence: TGCGCCAGCAGCTTGGGGACCAGAGGCACTGAAGCTTTCTTT. Protein: CASSLGTRGTEAFF.